These T cell receptor beta chains were read from a single sample in a study of cytomegalovirus exposure and HLA in healthy donors. The method was immunoSEQ multiplex PCR; TCRdb's version includes in-frame clones alone and lacks a portion of them. The repertoire holds 120,000 or so clones, with around 70% as singletons. The material sequenced was PBMCs. The source of these receptors is a woman between 35 and 50 years old in good health and CMV-seropositive. The CDR3 runs from the conserved cysteine through the conserved F or W. Fields, in order: J gene, D gene, clone size, V gene, CDR3 DNA, CDR3 protein. D genes are given only for firm matches. The size entry is marked missing in some rows and otherwise reads once, few, many or a size class.

j_call: TRBJ2-3; d_call: -; clone_size: -; v_call: TRBV9; cdr3_nt: TGTGCCAGCAGCGTAGACGAGGGTAGCACAGATACGCAGTATTTT; cdr3_aa: CASSVDEGSTDTQYF
j_call: TRBJ1-2; d_call: TRBD1; clone_size: -; v_call: TRBV11-2; cdr3_nt: TGTGCCAGCAGCCCGGGGACAGCGAACTATGGCTACACCTTC; cdr3_aa: CASSPGTANYGYTF
j_call: TRBJ1-5; d_call: -; clone_size: -; v_call: TRBV5-5; cdr3_nt: TGTGCCAGCAGCTGGGGGGGGCAGCAGCCCCAGCATTTT; cdr3_aa: CASSWGGQQPQHF
j_call: TRBJ1-5; d_call: -; clone_size: -; v_call: TRBV11-1; cdr3_nt: TGTGCCAGCAGCTTGGACTTAGATCAGCCCCAGCATTTT; cdr3_aa: CASSLDLDQPQHF
j_call: TRBJ2-5; d_call: -; clone_size: -; v_call: TRBV7-3; cdr3_nt: TGTGCCAGCAGCTTCGGAGCGGGAGAGACCCAGTACTTC; cdr3_aa: CASSFGAGETQYF
j_call: TRBJ2-5; d_call: TRBD1; clone_size: -; v_call: TRBV7-9; cdr3_nt: TGTGCCAGCAGCTTCACCGACAGGGGAGAGACCCAGTACTTC; cdr3_aa: CASSFTDRGETQYF
j_call: TRBJ1-2; d_call: -; clone_size: -; v_call: TRBV5-6; cdr3_nt: TGTGCCAGTAAGGACAGCTATGGCTACACCTTC; cdr3_aa: CASKDSYGYTF
j_call: TRBJ1-2; d_call: TRBD1; clone_size: few; v_call: TRBV5-1; cdr3_nt: TGCGCCAGCAGCCCGACAGGGTATGGCTACACCTTC; cdr3_aa: CASSPTGYGYTF
j_call: TRBJ1-5; d_call: -; clone_size: -; v_call: TRBV5-1; cdr3_nt: TGCGCCAGCAGCTTGGGACCCGAGGGTCAGCCCCAGCATTTT; cdr3_aa: CASSLGPEGQPQHF
j_call: TRBJ2-5; d_call: TRBD2; clone_size: -; v_call: TRBV9; cdr3_nt: TGTGCCAGCAGCGTATTGGGGGGGTACCAAGAGACCCAGTACTTC; cdr3_aa: CASSVLGGYQETQYF
j_call: TRBJ2-3; d_call: -; clone_size: -; v_call: TRBV11-2; cdr3_nt: TGTGCCAGCAGACTAAACTTCGGCACAGATACGCAGTATTTT; cdr3_aa: CASRLNFGTDTQYF
j_call: TRBJ1-1; d_call: TRBD1; clone_size: -; v_call: TRBV5-1; cdr3_nt: TGCGCCAGCAGCCAGAGGACAGGAGGCGACACTGAAGCTTTCTTT; cdr3_aa: CASSQRTGGDTEAFF
j_call: TRBJ1-1; d_call: -; clone_size: -; v_call: TRBV4-2; cdr3_nt: TGTGCCAGCAGCCAAGATTCCCGGGGAGTAGCTTTCTTT; cdr3_aa: CASSQDSRGVAFF
j_call: TRBJ1-1; d_call: -; clone_size: few; v_call: TRBV10-3; cdr3_nt: TGTGCCATCACCGACGGGGGGCGGGAAGCTTTCTTT; cdr3_aa: CAITDGGREAFF
j_call: TRBJ1-6; d_call: -; clone_size: -; v_call: TRBV18; cdr3_nt: TGTGCCAGTTCGGAGACACTTACAGGGAATAATTCACCCCTCCACTTT; cdr3_aa: CASSETLTGNNSPLHF
j_call: TRBJ2-3; d_call: -; clone_size: -; v_call: TRBV7-9; cdr3_nt: TGTGCCAGCAGTTTAAATTCAAACACAGATACGCAGTATTTT; cdr3_aa: CASSLNSNTDTQYF
j_call: TRBJ2-1; d_call: TRBD1; clone_size: -; v_call: TRBV4-3; cdr3_nt: TGCGCCAGCAGCCAAGTAGGGGGCACTTACAATGAGCAGTTCTTC; cdr3_aa: CASSQVGGTYNEQFF
j_call: TRBJ1-1; d_call: -; clone_size: -; v_call: TRBV27; cdr3_nt: TGTGCCAGCAGTTACGGAGGCTCCCGTGAAGCTTTCTTT; cdr3_aa: CASSYGGSREAFF
j_call: TRBJ2-5; d_call: TRBD2; clone_size: -; v_call: TRBV5-1; cdr3_nt: TGCGCCAGCAGCTTGGCCAGTCTAGCGGGGGGGTATACCCAGTACTTC; cdr3_aa: CASSLASLAGGYTQYF
j_call: TRBJ1-6; d_call: -; clone_size: -; v_call: TRBV5-1; cdr3_nt: TGCGCCAGCAGCACCGGACAGACCAAGTTCCATAATTCACCCCTCCACTTT; cdr3_aa: CASSTGQTKFHNSPLHF
j_call: TRBJ2-7; d_call: TRBD2; clone_size: -; v_call: TRBV5-1; cdr3_nt: TGCGCCAGCAGAATAGCGGGGGGGTCCTACGAGCAGTACTTC; cdr3_aa: CASRIAGGSYEQYF
j_call: TRBJ1-1; d_call: -; clone_size: -; v_call: TRBV9; cdr3_nt: TGTGCCAGCAGCGTTTACACCCGGGGCACTGAAGCTTTCTTT; cdr3_aa: CASSVYTRGTEAFF
j_call: TRBJ2-2; d_call: TRBD2; clone_size: few; v_call: TRBV5-8; cdr3_nt: TGTGCCAGCAGGTACCCGGGACTAGTATTGGAGCTGTTTTTT; cdr3_aa: CASRYPGLVLELFF
j_call: TRBJ1-2; d_call: -; clone_size: -; v_call: TRBV6-5; cdr3_nt: TGTGCCAGCAGTTCGTACAGGACCGGATTCTATGGCTACACCTTC; cdr3_aa: CASSSYRTGFYGYTF
j_call: TRBJ2-5; d_call: -; clone_size: -; v_call: TRBV21-1; cdr3_nt: TGTGCCAGCAGCAAGGTCGGGCTAGCGGGGGGGCCTCCGGGGGAGACCCAGTACTTC; cdr3_aa: CASSKVGLAGGPPGETQYF
j_call: TRBJ2-6; d_call: TRBD1; clone_size: -; v_call: TRBV5-6; cdr3_nt: TGTGCCAGCAGCCAGACAGGGGGAGGGGCCAACGTCCTGACTTTC; cdr3_aa: CASSQTGGGANVLTF
j_call: TRBJ1-6; d_call: TRBD1; clone_size: -; v_call: TRBV19; cdr3_nt: TGTGCCAGTAGTTCGAGGGGACAGGACTTACCCCTCCACTTT; cdr3_aa: CASSSRGQDLPLHF
j_call: TRBJ1-2; d_call: TRBD1; clone_size: -; v_call: TRBV2; cdr3_nt: TGTGCCAGCAGTGAAAGACAGGGGATTGCGGATGGCTACACCTTC; cdr3_aa: CASSERQGIADGYTF
j_call: TRBJ1-5; d_call: -; clone_size: -; v_call: TRBV2; cdr3_nt: TGTGCCAGCAGTGAATATGGGGCCTCAGGCCAGCCCCAGCATTTT; cdr3_aa: CASSEYGASGQPQHF
j_call: TRBJ1-1; d_call: -; clone_size: -; v_call: TRBV27; cdr3_nt: TGTGCCAGCAGTTTACGGCAGGGCAGAGCTTTCTTT; cdr3_aa: CASSLRQGRAFF
j_call: TRBJ2-7; d_call: TRBD1; clone_size: once; v_call: TRBV6-5; cdr3_nt: TGTGCCAGCAGTCGACAGGGATCCTACGAGCAGTACTTC; cdr3_aa: CASSRQGSYEQYF
j_call: TRBJ2-7; d_call: -; clone_size: few; v_call: TRBV13; cdr3_nt: TGTGCCAGCAGCCCTCAGGGCGTCTCCTACGAGCAGTACTTC; cdr3_aa: CASSPQGVSYEQYF
j_call: TRBJ1-4; d_call: -; clone_size: -; v_call: TRBV7-7; cdr3_nt: TGTGCTAGCAGCCCCGGACCACGGGGTGAAAAACTGTTTTTT; cdr3_aa: CASSPGPRGEKLFF
j_call: TRBJ2-7; d_call: TRBD2; clone_size: -; v_call: TRBV5-6; cdr3_nt: TGTGCCAGCAGCTTGCGGCTCGGGCTAGCGGTCTACGAGCAGTACTTC; cdr3_aa: CASSLRLGLAVYEQYF
j_call: TRBJ1-6; d_call: -; clone_size: once; v_call: TRBV6-1; cdr3_nt: TGTGCCACCAGGCAGGCAGCTTATAATTCACCCCTCCACTTT; cdr3_aa: CATRQAAYNSPLHF
j_call: TRBJ2-5; d_call: -; clone_size: -; v_call: TRBV2; cdr3_nt: TGTGCCAGCAGTTACATCCCAGGGGCAGCGGAGACCCAGTACTTC; cdr3_aa: CASSYIPGAAETQYF
j_call: TRBJ1-5; d_call: -; clone_size: -; v_call: TRBV7-9; cdr3_nt: TGTGCCAGCAGCCAGGGGTTTCAGCCCCAGCATTTT; cdr3_aa: CASSQGFQPQHF
j_call: TRBJ1-5; d_call: TRBD1; clone_size: -; v_call: TRBV7-8; cdr3_nt: TGTGCCAGCAGCATATCCGGGACAGGGTCGAGCAATCAGCCCCAGCATTTT; cdr3_aa: CASSISGTGSSNQPQHF
j_call: TRBJ1-5; d_call: TRBD1; clone_size: -; v_call: TRBV7-2; cdr3_nt: TGTGCCAGCAGCGGCAGGGGGACGCAGCCCCAGCATTTT; cdr3_aa: CASSGRGTQPQHF
j_call: TRBJ2-5; d_call: -; clone_size: few; v_call: TRBV6-1; cdr3_nt: TGTGCCAGCGTTGACCGGGGGGCCCCCCAGTACTTC; cdr3_aa: CASVDRGAPQYF
j_call: TRBJ2-1; d_call: -; clone_size: -; v_call: TRBV10-3; cdr3_nt: TGTGCCATCAATTCAGGGTCGAATGAGCAGTTCTTC; cdr3_aa: CAINSGSNEQFF
j_call: TRBJ1-1; d_call: -; clone_size: few; v_call: TRBV5-6; cdr3_nt: TGTGCCAGCAGCTTCGGGGGGGCCACTGAAGCTTTCTTT; cdr3_aa: CASSFGGATEAFF
j_call: TRBJ1-2; d_call: -; clone_size: -; v_call: TRBV7-8; cdr3_nt: TGTGCCAGCAGCTCAGGGAGGGGAAATGGCTACACCTTC; cdr3_aa: CASSSGRGNGYTF
j_call: TRBJ2-3; d_call: -; clone_size: once; v_call: TRBV27; cdr3_nt: TGTGCCAGCAGTTACTCACTGTCAGACAATACGCAGTATTTT; cdr3_aa: CASSYSLSDNTQYF
j_call: TRBJ2-1; d_call: TRBD2; clone_size: few; v_call: TRBV6-1; cdr3_nt: TGTGCCAGCAGTGAATGGTCGAGCGGGGGGACGGATGAGCAGTTCTTC; cdr3_aa: CASSEWSSGGTDEQFF
j_call: TRBJ1-1; d_call: -; clone_size: -; v_call: TRBV7-2; cdr3_nt: TGTGCCAGCAGCCTAGCGGGGGGTACCGCATTGAACACTGAAGCTTTCTTT; cdr3_aa: CASSLAGGTALNTEAFF
j_call: TRBJ2-7; d_call: -; clone_size: few; v_call: TRBV2; cdr3_nt: TGTGCCAGCAGTGACCTACAGGGTTACGAGCAGTACTTC; cdr3_aa: CASSDLQGYEQYF
j_call: TRBJ2-7; d_call: TRBD1; clone_size: -; v_call: TRBV10-3; cdr3_nt: TGTGCCATCAGTGAACAGGGGTCGTCCTACGAGCAGTACTTC; cdr3_aa: CAISEQGSSYEQYF
j_call: TRBJ2-5; d_call: TRBD2; clone_size: -; v_call: TRBV6-6; cdr3_nt: TGTGCCAGCAATCCGACTAGCGGGGGGGAGGGGACCCAGTACTTC; cdr3_aa: CASNPTSGGEGTQYF